The T cell receptor beta chain under discussion was sequenced for a study of shared clonotypes between healthy human individuals. Running of the assay took place at deep level. Only in-frame clones appear in the TCRdb table, and some are missing; sequencing was by immunoSEQ multiplex PCR. The data contain hundreds of thousands of clones, approximately 79% of them seen just once; the ten biggest clones take up less than 2%. Germline V gene data show CDR1 as SGHRS and CDR2 as YFSETQ. Unmatched junction bases numbered 5, after V lost 4 bases and J lost 3 bases. There are 15 residues in the CDR3. In regard to this clone: Its target is unknown. Other DNA sequences in this specimen translate into the identical CDR3.

Study findings and constraints: What naive subsets generally showed was a larger estimated richness than memory subsets showed. Sequencing depth was expected to affect clonotype sharing among donors.

Nashville, Tennessee was home to all donors, who were Caucasian adults. This chain connects TRBV5-1 to TRBJ2-3, with 10 bases that match TRBD2. The TCR sequence derives from a woman aged 30 to 39 in good health. The sequencing sample was made of memory CD4+ T cells sorted from blood. Indicated subset: CD45RA-negative fraction. The DNA of the CDR3 is TGCGCCAGCAGCCCCGGGACTAGCGCAACAGATACGCAGTATTTT. It translates to CASSPGTSATDTQYF.